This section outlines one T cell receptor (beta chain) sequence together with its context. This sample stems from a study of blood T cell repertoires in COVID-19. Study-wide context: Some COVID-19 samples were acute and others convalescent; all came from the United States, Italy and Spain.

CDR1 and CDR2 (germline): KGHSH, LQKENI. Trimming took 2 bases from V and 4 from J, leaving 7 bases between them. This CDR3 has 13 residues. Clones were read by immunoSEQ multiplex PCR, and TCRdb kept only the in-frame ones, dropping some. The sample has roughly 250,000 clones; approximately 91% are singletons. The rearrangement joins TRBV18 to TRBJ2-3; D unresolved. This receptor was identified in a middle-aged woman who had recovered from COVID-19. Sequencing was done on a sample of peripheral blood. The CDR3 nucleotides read TGTGCCAGCTCACCAGACCTAGCAGATACGCAGTATTTT. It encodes CASSPDLADTQYF.